Here is one TCR beta chain with its context. Its target is unknown. These data come from a study of cytomegalovirus exposure and HLA in healthy donors. Looking at the study overall: A later analysis reported the same platform for the 110 or so validation repertoires and the approximately 700 first-cohort repertoires. Study-wide results and caveats: Subsequent analysis showed first-cohort TCR clusters tending to co-occur in approximately 120 validation repertoires.

Per germline, CDR1 GTSNPN and CDR2 SVGIG (reference sequence). V dropped 5 bases and J dropped 9; count of bases not matched to a gene: 12. The CDR3 totals 14 residues. Assay used: immunoSEQ multiplex PCR; TCRdb lists only in-frame clones, some missing. Found here are 100,000 or so clones, 86% of them singletons; the top ten hold around 3.6%. The donors were part of the validation cohort of 100 to 150 subjects. That cohort was separate from the first cohort, which comprised 700 or so subjects. The V gene is TRBV30, the J gene TRBJ2-1; 8 bases line up with TRBD2. The sequenced sample was PBMCs. This sequence originates from a woman between 18 and 30 years old in good health and CMV-seropositive. CDR3 nucleotide sequence: TGTGCCTGGGGAACGGGAGGGCCGAGTGGTGAGCAGTTCTTC. It yields the protein CAWGTGGPSGEQFF. Complete variable domain (other parts from reference TRBV30 and TRBJ2-1): SQTIHQWPATLVQPVGSPLSLECTVEGTSNPNLYWYRQAAGRGLQLLFYSVGIGQISSEVPQNLSASRPQDRQFILSSKKLLLSDSGFYLCAWGTGGPSGEQFFGPGTRLTVL.